This T cell receptor beta chain is drawn from a study of PD-1 blockade in mismatch repair-deficient tumors (dated by TCRdb to 2016 to 2017). Regarding the study in general: Between September 2013 and late 2016, the trial enrolled approximately 90 consecutive patients with roughly twelve types of mismatch repair-deficient cancer, all of whom had received prior treatment and were progressing. Tumor-associated T cell clones were tracked in the peripheral blood of patients responding to PD-1 blockade by deep sequencing of TCR CDR3 regions. What the study reported, not specific to this receptor: Clonal expansion was elicited by three of seven peptides, and about 150 unique blood TCRs were yielded, about seven of which were also found in tumor; all positive peptides were derived from frameshift mutations. Rapid expansion after pembrolizumab followed by contraction, generally before radiologic responses, was shown by tumor-resident clones, which were often undetectable in blood before treatment.

Spanning cysteine to phenylalanine, the CDR3 consists of 15 amino acids. The entry retains the CDR3 DNA only, 45 bases that are in frame from base 1. Trimming at the junction amounts to 1 base on V and 8 bases on J, and the germline ends lie 18 bases apart. As encoded in the germline V gene, CDR1 is SGHTS while CDR2 is YDEGEE. In the case of this clone: Its target antigen remains unknown. The record has no base qualities; no much larger clone is one base away.

The receptor library was made with the immunoSEQ multiplex PCR assay. Per the authors' processing: Clones were defined as neoantigen-specific by significant expansion to the relevant peptide and no significant expansion to any other tested peptide. Drawn from immuneACCESS, this table holds only the in-frame rearrangements with V and J called that TCRdb kept. Clones are partly lost; checked studies trace under half to an unresolved V gene and leave the rest unexplained. The V and J calls and clone size are taken from that table; D and trimming were inferred from the DNA. For this sample the table gives more than 13,000 clones, of which over 75% were detected only once. Around 10% of the sample rests with the top ten. What this sample's time point label stands for: identical approximately 11-day culture without peptide (control). Mismatch repair deficiency was established in every enrolled patient by polymerase chain reaction or immunohistochemistry. A few patients who responded to pembrolizumab therapy underwent TCR sequencing. Each of seven ELISpot-reactive candidate neoantigen peptides was used in a 10-day in vitro stimulation prior to TCR sequencing. A control culture with no peptide was handled in the same way and served as the baseline for calculating clone fold changes. In the phase II trial, pembrolizumab PD-1 blockade was tested prospectively in advanced mismatch repair-deficient cancers, no matter which tissue of origin the cancers came from.

The origin of this receptor is an adult with mismatch repair-deficient cancer. The material sequenced was cells cultured in vitro, taken from a patient treated with pembrolizumab. The rearranged chain carries TRBV5-8 and TRBJ1-2, with the D gene not confidently named. The CDR3 is CASSLLYAEKRGYTF. The DNA reads TGTGCCAGCAGCTTGCTATATGCGGAAAAGCGGGGCTACACCTTC.